One sample yielded the 18 T cell receptor beta chains listed below, sequenced in a study of blood T cell repertoires in COVID-19. TCRdb's table, derived via immunoSEQ multiplex PCR, lists solely in-frame clones and lacks some. Among under 65,000 clones listed, 80% to 95% were seen once. The specimen was peripheral blood. The receptors originated from a woman older than 75 with active COVID-19.

The chain uses TRBV28 and TRBJ2-5; TRBD1 is a possible D gene (6 bases). V lost 8 bases and J 5 bases, leaving 15 bases between the germline ends. The germline gives CDR1 MDHEN, CDR2 SYDVKM. The CDR3 has 13 residues. The CDR3 DNA follows: TGTGCCAGCTGCCCATGGGGGCACGAGACCCAGTACTTC. Translation: CASCPWGHETQYF.

The V gene is TRBV20-1, the J gene TRBJ1-5, with D maybe TRBD1 (6 bases). Germline CDR1 DFQATT, CDR2 SNEGSKA (reference sequence). CDR3 length: 12 amino acids. V lost 3 bases and J lost 6, with 9 bases in between. Here the CDR3 reads CSASGGPQPQHF. The CDR3 DNA reads as TGCAGTGCTAGTGGGGGGCCTCAGCCCCAGCATTTT.

The chain recombines TRBV13 with TRBJ2-2; D is unclear. V was trimmed by 6 bases and J by 5 bases, leaving 10 bases between them. Germline CDR1 is PRHDT and CDR2 is FYEKMQ (reference sequence). The CDR3 consists of 13 residues. The CDR3 DNA reads as TGTGCCAGCAGACATACAGTAACCGGGGAGCTGTTTTTT. The encoded protein is CASRHTVTGELFF.

The genes are TRBV7-9 and TRBJ2-3; perhaps TRBD2 as D (5 bases). The ends were cut back, 5 bases at V and 0 bases at J, with 12 bases in the middle. This CDR3 is 15 amino acids long. From germline, CDR1 is SEHNR and CDR2 FQNEAQ (reference sequence). In nucleotides, the CDR3 is TGTGCCAGCAGCAAAGAAGGCGGGAGCACAGATACGCAGTATTTT. Residues: CASSKEGGSTDTQYF.

The chain employs TRBV2 and TRBJ2-1; 10 bases are shared with TRBD2. The germline CDR1 and CDR2 sequences are SNHLY and FYNNEI. Trimming cost V 5 bases and J 3 bases; bases outside gene matches: 4. The CDR3 length is 15 residues. In DNA, the CDR3 is TGTGCCAGCAGTACCGGGACTAGCGTCTACAATGAGCAGTTCTTC. Protein: CASSTGTSVYNEQFF.

The chain couples TRBV5-6 to TRBJ1-4; no clear D gene. The CDR3 is made up of 14 amino acids. Trimming shortened V by 4 bases and J by 4 bases, and 11 bases separated the two germline ends. Looked up from germline, CDR1 is SGHDT and CDR2 is YYEEEE. The CDR3 DNA reads as TGTGCCAGCAGCATGACATATAATAATGAAAAACTGTTTTTT. Translation gives CASSMTYNNEKLFF.

The rearrangement uses TRBV3-1 (or the pseudogene TRBV3-2) and TRBJ1-1, with 8 bases fitting TRBD1. Trimming at V came to 2 bases and at J to 9 bases, leaving 5 bases not matched to a gene. The CDR3 consists of 13 residues. In germline, CDR1 is LGHDT, CDR2 YNNKEL (reference sequence). This CDR3 reads CASSQPGGPQAFF. CDR3 nucleotide sequence: TGTGCCAGCAGCCAACCAGGGGGCCCCCAAGCTTTCTTT.

The genes are TRBV9 and TRBJ2-1; D is unclear. V lost 0 bases to trimming and J lost 1 base, with 8 bases between them. The germline gives CDR1 SGDLS, CDR2 YYNGEE. The CDR3 spans 15 residues. The CDR3 bases are TGTGCCAGCAGCGTAGGGTTACAGTCCTACAATGAGCAGTTCTTC. Translating it yields CASSVGLQSYNEQFF.

The rearrangement joins TRBV6-2 or TRBV6-3 to TRBJ1-1, with 8 positions matching TRBD1. V lost 6 bases and J lost 5; bases outside the gene matches: 5. This CDR3 has 13 amino acids. Germline assignment: CDR1 MNHEY and CDR2 SVGEGT. The DNA of the CDR3 is TGTGCCAGCAGCCCAGGGGGCTTAACTGAAGCTTTCTTT. It encodes CASSPGGLTEAFF.

This rearrangement joins TRBV3-1 (or the pseudogene TRBV3-2) to TRBJ2-2; no definite D call. CDR1 LGHDT and CDR2 YNNKEL come from the germline V gene (reference sequence). The V end lost 1 base, the J end lost 5 bases, and 11 bases lay between the germline ends. The CDR3 loop spans 15 amino acids. CDR3 region: CASSQVRDTTGELFF. The CDR3 DNA sequence: TGTGCCAGCAGCCAAGTACGAGACACTACCGGGGAGCTGTTTTTT.

The chain carries TRBV4-1 and TRBJ1-4; D gene ambiguous. Germline CDR1 is MGHRA and CDR2 is YSYEKL. The CDR3 totals 15 residues. Trimming pared 6 bases from V and 3 bases from J, leaving 14 bases between. For the CDR3, the DNA is TGCGCCAGCAGGCACTTACGGTCCGCTAATGAAAAACTGTTTTTT. This gives the protein CASRHLRSANEKLFF.

The rearrangement uses TRBV7-9 and TRBJ1-3; D remains unclear. CDR1 is SEHNR and CDR2 is FQNEAQ in the germline V gene (reference sequence). This CDR3 is 13 amino acids long. The germline V and J ends were trimmed by 1 base and 4 bases, with 5 bases remaining between them. The CDR3 protein is CASSLDPGNTIYF. Written as DNA, the CDR3 is TGTGCCAGCAGCTTAGATCCGGGAAACACCATATATTTT. Supplemented by reference TRBV7-9 and TRBJ1-3, the full variable domain reads DTGVSQNPRHKITKRGQNVTFRCDPISEHNRLYWYRQTLGQGPEFLTYFQNEAQLEKSRLLSDRFSAERPKGSFSTLEIQRTEQGDSAMYLCASSLDPGNTIYFGEGSWLTVV.

This clone was seen more than once but under ten times. The chain combines TRBV6-6 with TRBJ1-5; 9 positions match TRBD1. The J segment lost 1 base and the V segment lost 9 bases, leaving 4 bases of the junction unmatched. The CDR3 sequence is 14 residues long. Germline V gene lookup returns CDR1 MNHNY and CDR2 SVGAGI (reference sequence). Here the CDR3 DNA reads TGTGCCAGTGAGGACAGGGGAAGCAATCAGCCCCAGCATTTT. It specifies CASEDRGSNQPQHF.

The chain employs TRBV2 and TRBJ1-2; perhaps TRBD1 as D (5 bases). Germline V lookup: CDR1 SNHLY, CDR2 FYNNEI. This CDR3 region has 14 residues. Trimming took off 5 bases at V and 4 bases at J, with 14 bases between the two ends. The DNA of the CDR3 is TGTGCCAGCAGTCGCTGGCAGGGATCCTATGGCTACACCTTC. Its protein product is CASSRWQGSYGYTF.

This clone was seen only once. The chain is built from TRBV7-9 and TRBJ1-6; 8 bases fit TRBD1. Germline lookup yields CDR1 SEHNR and CDR2 FQNEAQ (reference sequence). Trimming removed 4 bases from V and 8 bases from J; junction bases left unmatched: 13. This CDR3 spans 17 amino acids. This CDR3 reads CASSWGTGFPSDSPLHF. The CDR3 bases are TGTGCCAGCAGCTGGGGGACAGGCTTTCCTTCCGATTCACCCCTCCACTTT.

The CDR3 is CSAKDIVEAFF. Here the CDR3 DNA reads TGCAGTGCAAAGGACATAGTTGAAGCTTTCTTT. This chain joins TRBV20-1 and TRBJ1-1; a weak D match, TRBD1 (5 bases). Trimming removed 6 bases from V and 7 bases from J, with 12 bases in between. This CDR3 is 11 amino acids long. Germline V gene data show CDR1 as DFQATT and CDR2 as SNEGSKA (reference sequence).

This chain joins TRBV3-1 (or the pseudogene TRBV3-2) and TRBJ2-5; perhaps TRBD2 as D (5 bases). V was cut by 4 bases and J by 2 bases, with 8 bases left in between. Germline V CDR1 and CDR2: LGHDT, YNNKEL (reference sequence). This CDR3 spans 13 amino acids. CDR3 amino acids: CASSPRRQETQYF. DNA for the CDR3: TGTGCCAGCAGCCCCCGGAGGCAAGAGACCCAGTACTTC.

This clone came up a few times. The V and J genes are TRBV5-4 and TRBJ1-2, with D unresolved. V gave up 0 bases and J gave up 8 bases, with 11 bases separating them. The CDR3 loop spans 13 amino acids. Germline V gives CDR1 SGHNT, CDR2 YYREEE (reference sequence). Here the CDR3 reads CASSLGRVAGYTF. The CDR3 region has the DNA TGTGCCAGCAGCTTGGGGAGGGTCGCGGGCTACACCTTC. Drawing the rest from reference TRBV5-4 and TRBJ1-2, the complete variable domain is ETGVTQSPTHLIKTRGQQVTLRCSSQSGHNTVSWYQQALGQGPQFIFQYYREEENGRGNFPPRFSGLQFPNYSSELNVNALELDDSALYLCASSLGRVAGYTFGSGTRLTVV.